Sequencing of this T cell receptor (beta chain) was carried out in a study of blood T cell repertoires in COVID-19 (dated by TCRdb to 2018 to 2021). Broadly, across the study: Samples from collaborators originated in the United States, Italy and Spain and spanned both the acute and convalescent phases of COVID-19. The material from the prospective study consisted of cDNA or gDNA derived from T cells, B-cell-depleted T cells, or PBMCs. Deeply sampled blood TCRbeta repertoires from subjects exposed to, actively infected with, or recovered from COVID-19 were included in the dataset. The repertoires were released in a freely available public database intended as a resource for research on the immune response to SARS-CoV-2. The samples were drawn from the first 160 participants of the ongoing ImmuneRACE study and from over 950 subjects provided by 6 global collaborators. Nearly every sample came with metadata listing a de-identified subject ID, COVID-19 status, age in years and sex. Where HLA class I and class II types were available, the types were taken from metadata supplied by the sample provider, not from assay-based typing.

Concerning this clone: What antigen it recognizes has not been identified. Per-nucleotide qualities are absent, and no much larger clonotype sits a single base away.

General findings and caveats noted by the study authors: How much clinical and demographic metadata was included differed by source and by participant, and the metadata was provided uncurated.

At the junction V is shortened by 0 bases and J by 5 bases; bases outside the gene matches: 6. The germline V gene provides CDR1 LGHNA and CDR2 YSLEER. The CDR3 spans 16 residues, from the cysteine through the phenylalanine. Only the CDR3 region is kept as DNA, spanning 48 bases read in frame from base 1. The immunoSEQ Assay, a bias-controlled multiplex PCR, was used to amplify TCRbeta CDR3 regions from genomic DNA. In the source study's methods: Nucleated cell counts per sample were estimated from amplification of reference gene primers within the assay. To quantify the absolute abundance of each unique TCRbeta CDR3 rearrangement, sequence reads were collapsed and filtered. Productive Simpson clonality was computed per sample as the square root of Simpson's diversity index over productive rearrangements. Sourced from immuneACCESS, this table was stored by TCRdb with only in-frame sequences that have V and J called. A share of the clones is absent; for the studies checked, an unresolved V gene accounts for under half, and the remainder has no known explanation. V, J and clone size derive from that table, while D and trimming were established from the DNA sequence. Here the sample has some 700,000 clones; 70% to 90% occur a single time. The top ten clones comprise under 0.3% of the sample.

The collaborating institutions used their own protocols to collect whole blood in K2EDTA tubes. For TCRbeta analysis, collaborator samples were shipped as frozen whole blood, as isolated PBMCs, or as DNA extracted from either sample type. Input material: peripheral blood. This receptor was identified in a woman aged 18 to 35 with acute or convalescent COVID-19. The chain links TRBV4-3 with TRBJ2-1, and TRBD1 matches 8 of the central bases. CDR3 protein: CASSQEAGGLNNEQFF. The DNA sequence is given as TGCGCCAGCAGCCAAGAAGCAGGGGGCCTAAACAATGAGCAGTTCTTC.